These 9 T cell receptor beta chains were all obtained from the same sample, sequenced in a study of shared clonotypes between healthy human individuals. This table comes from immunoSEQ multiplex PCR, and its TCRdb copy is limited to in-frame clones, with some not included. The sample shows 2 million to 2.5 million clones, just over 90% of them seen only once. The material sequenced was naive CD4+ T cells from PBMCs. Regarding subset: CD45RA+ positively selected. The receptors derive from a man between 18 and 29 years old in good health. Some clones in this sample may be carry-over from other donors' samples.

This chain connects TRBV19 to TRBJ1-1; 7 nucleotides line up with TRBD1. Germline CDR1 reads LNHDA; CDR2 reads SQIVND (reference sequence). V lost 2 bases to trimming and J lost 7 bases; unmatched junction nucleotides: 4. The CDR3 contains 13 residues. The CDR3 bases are TGTGCCAGTAGTATAAGACAGGGTAGTGAAGCTTTCTTT. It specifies CASSIRQGSEAFF.

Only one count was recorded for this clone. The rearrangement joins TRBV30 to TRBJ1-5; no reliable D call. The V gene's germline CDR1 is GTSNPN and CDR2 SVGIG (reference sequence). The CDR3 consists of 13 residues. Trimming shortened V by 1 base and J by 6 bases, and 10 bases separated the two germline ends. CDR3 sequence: CAWSESKGQPQHF. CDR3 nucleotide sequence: TGTGCCTGGAGTGAGAGTAAGGGTCAGCCCCAGCATTTT.

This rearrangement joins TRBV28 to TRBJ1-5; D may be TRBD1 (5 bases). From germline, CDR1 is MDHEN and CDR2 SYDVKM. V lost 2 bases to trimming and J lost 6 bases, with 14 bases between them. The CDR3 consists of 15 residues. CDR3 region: CASSLPQVNGQPQHF. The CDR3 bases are TGTGCCAGCAGTTTACCACAGGTTAATGGTCAGCCCCAGCATTTT. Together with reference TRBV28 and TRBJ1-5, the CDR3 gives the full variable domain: DVKVTQSSRYLVKRTGEKVFLECVQDMDHENMFWYRQDPGLGLRLIYFSYDVKMKEKGDIPEGYSVSREKKERFSLILESASTNQTSMYLCASSLPQVNGQPQHFGDGTRLSIL.

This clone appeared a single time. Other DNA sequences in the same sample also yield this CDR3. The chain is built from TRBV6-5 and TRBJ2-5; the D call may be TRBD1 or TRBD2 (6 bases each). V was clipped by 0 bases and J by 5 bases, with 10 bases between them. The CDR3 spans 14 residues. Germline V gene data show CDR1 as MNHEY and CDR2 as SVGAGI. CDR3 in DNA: TGTGCCAGCAGTTACTCACGGGGGCAGGAGACCCAGTACTTC. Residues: CASSYSRGQETQYF.

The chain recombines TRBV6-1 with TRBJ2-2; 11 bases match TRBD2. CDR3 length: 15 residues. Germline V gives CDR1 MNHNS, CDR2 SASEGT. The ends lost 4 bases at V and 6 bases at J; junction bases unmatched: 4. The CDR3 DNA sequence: TGTGCCAGCAGTGTATCTAGCGGGAGGTCCGGGGAGCTGTTTTTT. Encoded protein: CASSVSSGRSGELFF.

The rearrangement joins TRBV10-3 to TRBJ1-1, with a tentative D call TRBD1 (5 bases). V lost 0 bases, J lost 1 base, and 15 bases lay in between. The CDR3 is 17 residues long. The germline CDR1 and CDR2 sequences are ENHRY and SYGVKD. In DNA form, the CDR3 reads TGTGCCATCAGTGAGTCGGAGGGGAACAGACCGAACACTGAAGCTTTCTTT. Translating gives CAISESEGNRPNTEAFF.

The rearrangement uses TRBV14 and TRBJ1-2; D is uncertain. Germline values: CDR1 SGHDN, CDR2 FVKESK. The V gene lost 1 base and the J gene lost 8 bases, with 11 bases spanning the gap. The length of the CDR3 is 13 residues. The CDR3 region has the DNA TGTGCCAGCAGCCAAGTAGGAAACCGGGGCTACACCTTC. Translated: CASSQVGNRGYTF.

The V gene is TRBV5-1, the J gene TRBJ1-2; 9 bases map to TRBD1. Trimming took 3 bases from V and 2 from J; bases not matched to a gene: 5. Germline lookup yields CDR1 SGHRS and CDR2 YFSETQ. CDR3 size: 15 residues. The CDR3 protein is CASSSQGASNYGYTF. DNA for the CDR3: TGCGCCAGCAGCTCACAGGGGGCTTCCAACTATGGCTACACCTTC. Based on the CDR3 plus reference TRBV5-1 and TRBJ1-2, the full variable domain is KAGVTQTPRYLIKTRGQQVTLSCSPISGHRSVSWYQQTPGQGLQFLFEYFSETQRNKGNFPGRFSGRQFSNSRSEMNVSTLELGDSALYLCASSSQGASNYGYTFGSGTRLTVV.

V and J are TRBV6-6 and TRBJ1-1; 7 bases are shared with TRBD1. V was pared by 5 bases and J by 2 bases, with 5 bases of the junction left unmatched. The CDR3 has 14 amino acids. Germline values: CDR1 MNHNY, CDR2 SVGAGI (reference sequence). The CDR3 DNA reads TGTGCCAGCAGTAGAGGGGGCGCTAACACTGAAGCTTTCTTT. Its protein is CASSRGGANTEAFF.